This T cell receptor beta chain derives from a study of blood T cell repertoires in COVID-19. Study context: The study drew acute and convalescent COVID-19 samples from the United States, Italy and Spain. Nucleic acid was either cDNA or gDNA, and it came from T cells, B-cell-depleted T cells, or PBMCs.

In the original workflow: Amplification with reference gene primers provided the estimates of nucleated cell counts. Here immunoSEQ multiplex PCR was the method, and the copy in TCRdb shows in-frame clones only, minus some. The V and J calls and the clone size are those of that table, but D and trimming were determined from the DNA. The sample holds 150,000 to 180,000 clones, around 83% seen once. The CDR3 contains 15 residues. Germline V gene data show CDR1 as GTSNPN and CDR2 as SVGIG (reference sequence). With V trimmed by 3 bases and J by 5 bases, 8 bases remained unmatched. The sequencing input was peripheral blood. The origin of this receptor is a woman aged 55-70 years with acute or convalescent COVID-19. The genes are TRBV30 and TRBJ1-4; TRBD1 aligns across 8 bases. The CDR3 DNA reads as TGTGCCTGGAGCCGACCGGACAGGGTGAATGAAAAACTGTTTTTT. It specifies CAWSRPDRVNEKLFF.